This T cell receptor (beta chain) stems from a study of T cells after yellow fever vaccination. Making TCR cDNA involved 5'RACE template switching, which added UMIs and a universal primer site. Using its own MiXCR run on the 5' RACE reads, TCRdb lists one record per CDR3 protein. The sample lists about 580,000 distinct CDR3 sequences, roughly 17% occurring once. The germline V gene encodes CDR1 SGHVS and CDR2 FQNEAQ. The germline V and J ends were trimmed by 5 bases and 11 bases, with 21 bases remaining between them. The CDR3 length is 14 residues. The material sequenced was PBMCs, taken 5 to 6 days after the first yellow fever vaccination. J is TRBJ1-1 and V is TRBV7-8, with D possibly being TRBD1 (6 bases). The sequence was obtained from a young man who received the YFV17D yellow fever vaccine. The CDR3: CASSPNTGSSGAFF. Here the CDR3 DNA reads TGTGCCAGCAGCCCGAATACAGGGTCTAGTGGGGCTTTCTTT.